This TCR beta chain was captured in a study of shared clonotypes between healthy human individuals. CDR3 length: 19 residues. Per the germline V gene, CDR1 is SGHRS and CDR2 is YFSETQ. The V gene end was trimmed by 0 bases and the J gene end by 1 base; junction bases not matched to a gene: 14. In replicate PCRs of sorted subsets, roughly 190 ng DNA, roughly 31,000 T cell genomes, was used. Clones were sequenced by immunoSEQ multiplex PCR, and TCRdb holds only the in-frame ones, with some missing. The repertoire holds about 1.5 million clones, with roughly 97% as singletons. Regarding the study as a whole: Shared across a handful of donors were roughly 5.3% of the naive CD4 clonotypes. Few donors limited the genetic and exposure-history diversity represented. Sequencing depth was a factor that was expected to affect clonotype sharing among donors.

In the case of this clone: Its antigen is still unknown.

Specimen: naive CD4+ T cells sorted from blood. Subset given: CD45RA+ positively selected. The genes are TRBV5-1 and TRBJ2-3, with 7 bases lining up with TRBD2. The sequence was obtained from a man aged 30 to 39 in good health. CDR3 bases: TGCGCCAGCAGCTTGGGGGCCCCTAGACTAGCTCGAGGCACAGATACGCAGTATTTT. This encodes CASSLGAPRLARGTDTQYF.